This T cell receptor (beta chain) was sequenced during a study of response to subunit inactivated influenza vaccine. This clonotype was seen repeatedly, ten times or more. Its target is unknown. Using its own MiXCR run on the RT-PCR reads, TCRdb lists one record per CDR3 protein. The data contain 450,000 to 700,000 distinct CDR3 sequences, 13% to 15% of them seen just once; the ten biggest clones take up approximately 10%. Overall study findings and caveats: The authors put forward the suggestion that each seasonal influenza vaccination may bring in only a limited number of new T cells.

V dropped 2 bases and J dropped 3; count of bases not matched to a gene: 3. The CDR3 has 15 amino acids. Germline V gene lookup returns CDR1 LGHNA and CDR2 YSLEER. The origin of this receptor is a man between 45 and 60 years old who received an inactivated influenza vaccine. The V and J genes are TRBV4-3 and TRBJ2-7; 11 nucleotides agree with TRBD2. Specimen: PBMCs from blood, collected approximately 13 days after vaccination. CDR3 sequence: CASSQRTSGGYEQYF. CDR3 bases: TGCGCCAGCAGCCAACGAACTAGCGGGGGCTACGAGCAGTACTTC.